This record looks at one T cell receptor (beta chain) sequence and its context. Its specific antigen is unknown. Within one base of it there is no much larger clone, and no base qualities were kept. The CDR3, cysteine through phenylalanine, is 15 amino acids long. Just CDR3 DNA is preserved here, 45 bases in frame from base 1. V lost 4 bases and J lost 5 bases; the stretch between them is 17 bases long. According to the germline V gene (reference sequence), CDR1 reads SSHAT and CDR2 reads FNYEAQ. This sample stems from a study of molecular identifiers for immune sequencing clone quantification (dated by TCRdb to 2017 to 2018). With regard to the full study: In a replicate experiment, RNA from about 19,000 or 110,000 naive CD8 T cells was split into five aliquots, four of which were sequenced. The study was a methods study using CD8 T cells to benchmark molecular-identifier clustering-based TCR repertoire sequencing (MIDCIRS) and TCR RNA copy counting.

Study-wide conclusions, independent of this receptor: Naive libraries contained spiked-in Jurkat TCR RNA (approximately nine copies' worth), which is not part of the donor repertoire. A single cell's worth of spiked-in Jurkat TCR RNA was reported detectable even among one million naive CD8 T cells. In CMV-specific effector cells, over 99% of molecules were held by clones above 20 RNA copies, whereas under 1% of molecules were held by such clones in naive cells. Highly expanded clone sizes could be underestimated because identical TCR molecules may share a barcode. When barcode sub-clustering was left out, chimeric consensus sequences inflated TCR diversity, with chimeras reaching as high as 47%. About 3 recovered TCR RNA copies per cell were obtained by modeling, versus about 9 by digital PCR, implying a capture efficiency of about 30%.

Libraries of naive CD8 T cells were generated from around 20,000 to 1,000,000 sorted cells, with 10%, 30% or 50% of the purified RNA used. Naive CD8 T cells were FACS-sorted as CD8+CD4-CCR7+CD45RA+ on a BD FACSAria II into RLT Plus buffer. To test detection sensitivity, Jurkat RNA equal to approximately ten TCR copies was added to samples of roughly 18,000-1,100,000 naive CD8 T cells. Enrichment of CD8 T cells was performed with RosetteSep CD8+ T Cell Enrichment Cocktail and Ficoll-Paque, after which ACK red cell lysis was carried out. The library was generated by PCR. Instrument used: NextSeq 500. Bulk TCR libraries were generated as previously described, with the TCR primers listed in Table S5 used. Purification of total RNA was performed with the Qiagen AllPrep DNA/RNA kit. Before any analysis, reads coming from multiple sequencing runs of the same library were combined into one pool. The original pipeline was this. Reads were retained only if the reads had an exact TCR constant sequence, and the retained reads were trimmed to 150 nt and grouped according to their 12-nt molecular barcodes. Within each barcode group, reads were sub-clustered at a 15% Levenshtein threshold, and quality-weighted consensus sequences were built per RNA molecule. Non-functional sequences were discarded, and so were lower-count sequences lying one edit away from another sequence. Barcode sub-clusters with fewer than 20% of the maximum read count were removed, based on fitting two negative binomial distributions. TCRdb ran its own pipeline on the public reads, namely fastp trimming at Q25 and MiXCR clone calling, and kept in-frame beta chains. Every distinct CDR3 protein forms one entry, paired with its most common genes and DNA. These V and J calls originate from TCRdb's pipeline instead of the authors' own analysis. The sample includes about 100,000 distinct CDR3 sequences, with about 35% observed a single time. Approximately 10% of the sample belongs to the ten largest clones.

Sequenced: naive CD8+ T cells from blood, with Jurkat cell RNA spiked in. In light of the paper, this sample's cell subset or site label describes: FACS-sorted CD8+CD4-CCR7+CD45RA+ naive T cells. This TCR was sampled from a human donor in good health. Some libraries in this study had Jurkat cell RNA spiked in. This chain joins TRBV7-7 to TRBJ2-5; the D segment might be TRBD1 or TRBD2, since each matches 5 bases. Read as DNA, the sequence is TGTGCCAGCAGCTCTAGCACAGGAACCCTTGAGACCCAGTACTTC. It is translated as CASSSSTGTLETQYF.